This T cell receptor (beta chain) was documented in a study of OX40 agonist ivuxolimab in advanced cancers. Study information: In this trial design, patients received ivuxolimab intravenously at 0.01 to 10 mg/kg every 2 weeks.

Germline-derived CDR1 and CDR2 are LGHNA and YSLEER. The CDR3 loop spans 15 amino acids. With V trimmed by 1 base and J by 6 bases, 4 bases remained unmatched. TCRdb's copy holds only in-frame clones and misses some; the assay was immunoSEQ multiplex PCR. The data contain tens of thousands of clones, around 80% of them singletons. The starting material was CD4+ or CD8+ T cells sorted from blood, obtained in a trial of the OX40 agonist ivuxolimab. The gene calls are TRBV4-3 and TRBJ1-5; 9 bases match TRBD1. The TCR comes from an adult with an advanced solid tumor such as melanoma, head and neck, liver or kidney cancer. CDR3 coding DNA: TGCGCCAGCAGCCAAGTACAGGGGGCGGGTCAGCCCCAGCATTTT. Translating it yields CASSQVQGAGQPQHF.